Listed here are 24 T cell receptor beta chains from one sample, sequenced in a study of glioma-infiltrating T cells. The iRepertoire nested amplicon-rescue multiplex PCR amplified TCR alpha and beta CDR3s from RNA. One entry per CDR3 protein results from TCRdb running MiXCR on the multiplex PCR reads. The sample holds about 400,000 distinct CDR3 sequences; around 38% are singletons and the top ten take 12%. Source material: glioma tissue, nonneoplastic brain tissue, or PBMCs (not recorded which). The receptors shown here come from a human donor with low-grade glioma or glioblastoma, undergoing nonglioma brain surgery, or in good health (not recorded which).

This clonotype has at least ten counts. The genes are TRBV20-1 and TRBJ2-7; 8 nucleotides line up with TRBD2. This CDR3 has 13 residues. Trimming took 5 bases from V and 2 from J; bases not matched to a gene: 5. Germline CDR1 DFQATT, CDR2 SNEGSKA (reference sequence). The CDR3, as DNA: TGCAGTGCTGAGCGGGAGCCGGCCTACGAGCAGTACTTC. Translated, it gives CSAEREPAYEQYF.

A word on this clonotype: A much more abundant neighbour one base away suggests this may be a read error. In this CDR3 the conserved last residue, phenylalanine or tryptophan, is missing, so a read error is likely. The chain is built from TRBV27 and TRBJ1-1, with a tentative D call TRBD1 (5 bases). In germline, CDR1 is MNHEY, CDR2 SMNVEV (reference sequence). Trimming pared 4 bases from V and 4 bases from J, leaving 19 bases between. This CDR3 contains 16 residues. The CDR3 DNA is TGTGCCAGCAGTTACTCCCAGGGATTCCGCGGCACTGAAGCTTTCCTT. This translates into CASSYSQGFRGTEAFL.

Points on this clonotype: The final CDR3 position lacks the conserved phenylalanine or tryptophan, pointing to a likely read error. The chain is built from TRBV27 and TRBJ2-1, with D unclear. Germline V CDR1 and CDR2: MNHEY, SMNVEV (reference sequence). The V end was cut by 4 bases, the J end by 0 bases, with 13 bases between. The CDR3 is 16 residues long. This CDR3 reads CASSSTPTLSYNEQFL. CDR3 DNA: TGTGCCAGCAGTTCAACCCCAACTCTCTCCTACAATGAGCAGTTCCTC.

A note on this clonotype: Compared with germline, one end of the junction differs, possibly owing to a read error. The V and J genes are TRBV7-9 and TRBJ1-1; D unresolved. The CDR3 is 12 residues long. Germline loops: CDR1 SEHNR, CDR2 FQNEAQ (reference sequence). The CDR3 reads CASSLGNIEAFF. CDR3 bases: TGCGCCAGCAGCCTAGGGAACATTGAAGCTTTCTTT.

With respect to this clonotype: This sequence may be a read error, since a much larger clone differs from it by one base. Since the CDR3 does not end with the conserved phenylalanine or tryptophan, this likely comes from a read error. The rearrangement joins TRBV27 to TRBJ1-5; 9 bases are a match to TRBD1. Unmatched junction bases numbered 11, after V lost 5 bases and J lost 3 bases. The CDR3 spans 17 residues. Germline-derived CDR1 and CDR2 are MNHEY and SMNVEV (reference sequence). CDR3 nucleotides: TGTGCCAGCAGTCTCCCTTCCGGGACAGGGCCCAATCAGCCCCAGCATTCT. Translated, it gives CASSLPSGTGPNQPQHS.

This clonotype was picked up a small number of times. The chain joins TRBV28 to TRBJ1-1; D gene uncertain. V was cut by 4 bases and J by 5 bases, with 17 bases left in between. Germline CDR1 reads MDHEN; CDR2 reads SYDVKM. This CDR3 is 15 amino acids long. The CDR3 region has the DNA TGTGCCAGCAGTTCCCTCCGTGGGTTAGATACTGAAGCTTTCTTT. Translated, it gives CASSSLRGLDTEAFF.

The chain recombines TRBV6-4 with TRBJ1-1; D call uncertain. Germline CDR1 MRHNA, CDR2 SNTAGT. There are 13 residues in the CDR3. V lost 8 bases, J lost 0 bases, and 10 bases lay in between. The CDR3 DNA reads as TGTGCCAGCCGGTTGGAGATGAACACTGAAGCTTTCTTT. This codes for CASRLEMNTEAFF.

This chain uses TRBV10-3 with TRBJ1-1; 8 bases are a match to TRBD1. CDR3 size: 14 residues. After removal of 6 bases from V and 6 bases from J, the junction contained 9 bases not matched to a gene. The germline V gene has CDR1 ENHRY and CDR2 SYGVKD. The CDR3 DNA reads as TGTGCCATCAGGGTTGACAGGGGTCGGCCTGAAGCTTTCTTT. This translates into CAIRVDRGRPEAFF.

This chain uses TRBV4-1 with TRBJ1-2; 9 positions match TRBD1. In germline, CDR1 is MGHRA, CDR2 YSYEKL. The CDR3 runs to 14 residues. The V and J ends lost 0 bases and 7 bases, in that order; junction bases with no gene match: 3. CDR3 region: CASSQEGQGRGYTF. The CDR3 DNA sequence: TGCGCCAGCAGCCAAGAAGGACAGGGGCGTGGCTACACCTTC.

This clonotype was seen a few times. This rearrangement joins TRBV18 to TRBJ2-5; D ambiguous. Germline V CDR1 and CDR2: KGHSH, LQKENI. The CDR3 runs 13 residues. Trimming removed 5 bases from V and 1 base from J, with 8 bases in between. CDR3 in DNA: TGTGCCAGCTCAAAGATTATCCAAGAGACCCAGTACTTC. It translates to CASSKIIQETQYF.

This clonotype has more than one count but fewer than ten. The chain carries TRBV5-1 and TRBJ2-3, with 11 bases identical to TRBD2. Germline V gives CDR1 SGHRS, CDR2 YFSETQ. This CDR3 region has 15 residues. The junction had 7 bases not matched to a gene; V was cut back by 4 bases and J by 6 bases. CDR3 bases: TGCGCCAGCAGCCATCTAGCGGGAGGACGGGATACGCAGTATTTT. It encodes CASSHLAGGRDTQYF.

The chain joins TRBV19 to TRBJ2-1; D gene unclear. Trimming removed 3 bases from V and 4 bases from J, with 13 bases in between. The CDR3 is 15 residues long. Germline CDR1 is LNHDA and CDR2 is SQIVND (reference sequence). CDR3 bases: TGTGCCAGTAGTATTGGCGGCGCCCGGTACAATGAGCAGTTCTTC. It codes for CASSIGGARYNEQFF.

This clonotype was observed at least ten times. The chain is built from TRBV20-1 and TRBJ1-2, with 7 bases fitting TRBD1. CDR3 length: 12 amino acids. After removal of 5 bases from V and 4 bases from J, the junction contained 4 bases not matched to a gene. Germline V gives CDR1 DFQATT, CDR2 SNEGSKA (reference sequence). In DNA, the CDR3 is TGCAGTGCTGGGACAGCTACCTATGGCTACACCTTC. Amino acids: CSAGTATYGYTF.

This sequence joins TRBV11-2 and TRBJ2-3; D possibly uses TRBD1 or TRBD2 (6 bases each). This CDR3 region has 15 residues. Trimming stripped 3 bases from V and 8 bases from J, with 18 bases between. Germline values: CDR1 SGHAT, CDR2 FQNNGV. The CDR3 here is CASSFLRGARVTQYF. CDR3 bases: TGTGCCAGCAGCTTTCTTAGGGGGGCTCGGGTTACGCAGTATTTT.

The rearrangement joins TRBV18 to TRBJ2-7; 9 bases match TRBD2. Trimming took 5 bases from V and 3 from J; bases not matched to a gene: 11. The germline V gene encodes CDR1 KGHSH and CDR2 LQKENI. CDR3 length: 16 amino acids. CDR3 sequence: CASSLFLAGQIYEQYF. CDR3 sequence (DNA): TGTGCCAGCTCATTATTTCTAGCGGGGCAGATCTACGAGCAGTACTTC.

This clonotype occurred a few times. The chain links TRBV15 to TRBJ2-1; 7 bases are a match to TRBD2. With V trimmed by 0 bases and J by 5 bases, 13 bases remained unmatched. The V gene's germline CDR1 is LNHNV and CDR2 YYDKDF (reference sequence). The CDR3 has 18 amino acids. The CDR3 DNA sequence: TGTGCCACCAGCAGAGACCACCCTGGGCTAGCGGCGAACAATGAGCAGTTCTTC. Amino acids: CATSRDHPGLAANNEQFF.

The V gene is TRBV2, the J gene TRBJ2-1; D remains ambiguous. Germline V gene sequence: CDR1 SNHLY, CDR2 FYNNEI. The CDR3 spans 15 residues. V was clipped by 5 bases and J by 0 bases, with 11 bases between them. CDR3 DNA: TGTGCCAGCAGTTTACACATCAGCTCCTACAATGAGCAGTTCTTC. The encoded protein is CASSLHISSYNEQFF.

The chain combines TRBV3-1 with TRBJ1-1; no clear D. CDR3 size: 14 residues. V dropped 2 bases and J dropped 5 bases, with 12 bases sitting between them. Germline CDR1 LGHDT, CDR2 YNNKEL (reference sequence). CDR3 loop: CASSQRSIRTEAFF. CDR3 bases: TGTGCCAGCAGCCAACGGTCTATTCGGACTGAAGCTTTCTTT. The entire variable domain, with the rest obtained from reference TRBV3-1 and TRBJ1-1, is as follows: DTAVSQTPKYLVTQMGNDKSIKCEQNLGHDTMYWYKQDSKKFLKIMFSYNNKELIINETVPNRFSPKSPDKAHLNLHINSLELGDSAVYFCASSQRSIRTEAFFGQGTRLTVV.

The J gene is TRBJ1-5, the V gene TRBV12-3 or TRBV12-4; D possibly corresponds to TRBD1 (5 bases). The CDR3 consists of 13 residues. Trimming removed 3 bases from V and 6 bases from J, with 9 bases in between. Here the CDR3 reads CASSFSGVQPQHF. The CDR3, as DNA: TGTGCCAGCAGTTTTTCGGGGGTTCAGCCCCAGCATTTT.

The rearrangement joins TRBV4-1 to TRBJ2-3; the D is unclear. Trimming pared 0 bases from V and 1 base from J, leaving 17 bases between. The CDR3 contains 18 residues. Looked up from germline, CDR1 is MGHRA and CDR2 is YSYEKL. CDR3 amino acids: CASSQEFFIFSRTDTQYF. DNA for the CDR3: TGCGCCAGCAGCCAAGAGTTTTTTATTTTTTCACGCACAGATACGCAGTATTTT.

Details on this clonotype: Sequence at one end of the junction differs from germline and may be a read error. The chain carries TRBV30 and TRBJ2-7; TRBD1 is a possible D gene (6 bases). Germline V gene data show CDR1 as GTSNPN and CDR2 as SVGIG (reference sequence). CDR3 size: 13 residues. This chain's CDR3 is CAWGGQDSYEQYF. For the CDR3, the DNA is TGTGCCTGGGGGGGACAAGACTCCTATGAGCAGTACTTC.

This clonotype turned up a few times. The chain employs TRBV20-1 and TRBJ2-1, with D uncertain. The CDR3 consists of 12 residues. Germline V gene sequence: CDR1 DFQATT, CDR2 SNEGSKA (reference sequence). With 3 bases removed from V and 7 bases from J, the gap between germline ends came to 10 bases. The CDR3 here is CSARDSRNEQFF. CDR3 coding DNA: TGCAGTGCTAGGGATTCTAGAAATGAGCAGTTCTTC.

This chain uses TRBV7-2 with TRBJ1-5; a weak D match, TRBD1 (6 bases). From germline, CDR1 is SGHTA and CDR2 FQGNSA. V lost 1 base, J lost 1 base, and 11 bases lay in between. This CDR3 spans 16 amino acids. The CDR3 protein is CASSLGSRGSNQPQHF. The CDR3 coding sequence is TGTGCCAGCAGCTTAGGGTCAAGGGGGAGCAATCAGCCCCAGCATTTT. Combining the CDR3 with reference TRBV7-2 and TRBJ1-5 gives the whole variable domain GAGVSQSPSNKVTEKGKDVELRCDPISGHTALYWYRQSLGQGLEFLIYFQGNSAPDKSGLPSDRFSAERTGGSVSTLTIQRTQQEDSAVYLCASSLGSRGSNQPQHFGDGTRLSIL.

Concerning this clonotype: Given a much more abundant clone one base away, this may be a read error. This chain links TRBV6-1 with TRBJ2-4; D is unclear. The CDR3 covers 16 residues. Per germline, CDR1 MNHNS and CDR2 SASEGT. In nucleotides, the CDR3 is TGTGCCTGCAGTAGCCCGACTGTACTAGCCAAAAACATTCAGTACTTC. Translated: CACSSPTVLAKNIQYF.